The clone carrying this T cell receptor beta chain was seen only a few times. In the original processing: Estimation of nucleated cell counts was performed using reference gene primer amplification. TCRdb's copy holds only in-frame clones and misses some; the assay was immunoSEQ multiplex PCR. The D gene and trimming were derived from the DNA, and the V and J assignments and clone size from that table. The sample yields about 140,000 clones, approximately 83% seen once. These data come from a study of blood T cell repertoires in COVID-19. Study summary: The cDNA or gDNA used as material had been derived from T cells, B-cell-depleted T cells, or PBMCs.

With V trimmed by 2 bases and J by 5 bases, 8 bases remained unmatched. This CDR3 comprises 15 residues. Germline CDR1 is ENHRY and CDR2 is SYGVKD. What was sequenced was peripheral blood. V gene TRBV10-3 combines with J gene TRBJ1-1, with 7 bases identical to TRBD1. The source of this sequence is a woman aged 60-75 years with acute or convalescent COVID-19. The CDR3: CAISEGIIRGTEAFF. CDR3 coding DNA: TGTGCCATCAGTGAGGGCATTATCAGGGGGACTGAAGCTTTCTTT.